The rows below give T cell receptor beta chains drawn from one sample of a study of response to subunit inactivated influenza vaccine. A single record per CDR3 protein comes from TCRdb applying MiXCR to the RT-PCR reads. The data contain 650,000 to 700,000 distinct CDR3 sequences, more than 15% of them singletons. The sample was PBMCs from blood, taken 11 to 12 days after vaccination. The receptors were sampled from a man aged 45 to 65 who received an inactivated influenza vaccine. The CDR3 runs from the conserved cysteine through the conserved F or W. D genes are given only for firm matches. Size is stated for part of the rows, as once, few or many counts, or as a class when the clone is expanded.

D: TRBD1; J: TRBJ1-5; size: few; V: TRBV4-1; DNA: TGCGCCAGCAGCCAAGAGGGGACAGCTGGCAATCAGCCCCAGCATTTT; CDR3: CASSQEGTAGNQPQHF
D: .; J: TRBJ1-2; size: few; V: TRBV7-8; DNA: TGTGCCAGCAGCTTAGCTCTGGGATCCTATGGCTACACCTTC; CDR3: CASSLALGSYGYTF
D: .; J: TRBJ2-3; size: .; V: TRBV7-2; DNA: TGTGCCAGCAGCTTAGCCCAGGGCCCAGATACGCAGTATTTT; CDR3: CASSLAQGPDTQYF
D: .; J: TRBJ2-7; size: few; V: TRBV29-1; DNA: TGCAGCGTTGGGACAGACGGGTACGAGCAGTACTTC; CDR3: CSVGTDGYEQYF
D: .; J: TRBJ1-2; size: .; V: TRBV20-1; DNA: TGCAGTGCTAGAGATCGGTGGGTCGGCTACACCTTC; CDR3: CSARDRWVGYTF
D: .; J: TRBJ2-4; size: many; V: TRBV15; DNA: TGTGCCACCAGCAGAGGGACTTCGCAAGAAAACATTCAGTACTTC; CDR3: CATSRGTSQENIQYF
D: .; J: TRBJ1-4; size: .; V: TRBV9; DNA: TGTGCCAGCAGACCTACAGGGATGTCTAATGAAAAACTGTTTTTT; CDR3: CASRPTGMSNEKLFF
D: .; J: TRBJ1-6; size: few; V: TRBV15; DNA: TGTGCCACCAGCGGAGAAAATTCACCCCTCCACTTT; CDR3: CATSGENSPLHF
D: TRBD1; J: TRBJ2-7; size: few; V: TRBV5-1; DNA: TGCGCCAGCAGCTTGGCCCCAGCACAGGGGGCCTACGAGCAGTACTTC; CDR3: CASSLAPAQGAYEQYF
D: .; J: TRBJ2-7; size: .; V: TRBV4-2; DNA: TGTGCCAGCAGCCAAGATCCCCTTACAGGGCTGTACTTC; CDR3: CASSQDPLTGLYF
D: .; J: TRBJ2-1; size: .; V: TRBV20-1; DNA: TGCAGTGCTAGAGGGCAGGGTGGCAATGAGCAGTTCTTC; CDR3: CSARGQGGNEQFF
D: TRBD2; J: TRBJ2-7; size: .; V: TRBV10-3; DNA: TGTGCCATCAGTGGGTTCCTAGCGGGGGGCTACACAAAAAGCCCCTACGAGCAGTACTTC; CDR3: CAISGFLAGGYTKSPYEQYF
D: .; J: TRBJ1-5; size: few; V: TRBV7-9; DNA: TGTGCCAGCAGCTTAGATTCGCCCAGAGGTAGCAATCAGCCCCAGCATTTT; CDR3: CASSLDSPRGSNQPQHF
D: .; J: TRBJ2-5; size: .; V: TRBV6-5; DNA: TGTGCCAGCAGTTACTCAGGTCGGGGGGCCTCAGAGACCCAGTACTTC; CDR3: CASSYSGRGASETQYF
D: TRBD2; J: TRBJ2-7; size: few; V: TRBV7-8; DNA: TGTGCCAGCAGCTCCCAGGGACTAACCTACGAGCAGTACTTC; CDR3: CASSSQGLTYEQYF
D: TRBD2; J: TRBJ2-1; size: .; V: TRBV6-2/TRBV6-3; DNA: TGTGCCAGCAGAATCGGGGGGTCCTACAATGAGCAGTTCTTC; CDR3: CASRIGGSYNEQFF
D: TRBD1; J: TRBJ2-5; size: .; V: TRBV10-3; DNA: TGTGCCATCAAGGACAGGGCCCAAGAGACCCAGTACTTC; CDR3: CAIKDRAQETQYF
D: TRBD2; J: TRBJ2-2; size: .; V: TRBV7-3; DNA: TGTGCCAGCAGCTCTAGCGGGACGAACACCGGGGAGCTGTTTTTT; CDR3: CASSSSGTNTGELFF
D: .; J: TRBJ2-1; size: .; V: TRBV7-2; DNA: TGTGCCAGCAGCTTAGTCGCCCGGGCCGGGCCGCTTTACAATGAGCAGTTCTTC; CDR3: CASSLVARAGPLYNEQFF
D: TRBD1; J: TRBJ2-5; size: .; V: TRBV5-6; DNA: TGTGCCAGCAGCATAGGGACAGGGGGCGCTAGTGGAGAGACCCAGTACTTC; CDR3: CASSIGTGGASGETQYF
D: .; J: TRBJ1-1; size: .; V: TRBV29-1; DNA: TGCAGCGGCCAGACGCCTCAAGGGACTGAAGCTTTCTTT; CDR3: CSGQTPQGTEAFF
D: TRBD1; J: TRBJ1-2; size: few; V: TRBV5-1; DNA: TGCGCCAGCAGCCCCGGTTTATCGTGGACAGGGGGCGCGGATGGCTACACCTTC; CDR3: CASSPGLSWTGGADGYTF
D: .; J: TRBJ1-2; size: few; V: TRBV6-2/TRBV6-3; DNA: TGTGCCAGCAGTCCTACCCCCGTGAACTATGGCTACACCTTC; CDR3: CASSPTPVNYGYTF
D: .; J: TRBJ2-3; size: .; V: TRBV4-3; DNA: TGCGCCAGCAGCCAAGATCTCACGGGCCCTAGCACAGATACGCAGTATTTT; CDR3: CASSQDLTGPSTDTQYF
D: .; J: TRBJ1-5; size: .; V: TRBV15; DNA: TGTGCCACCAGCAGAGATCCGGACGGGGGTCAGCCCCAGCATTTT; CDR3: CATSRDPDGGQPQHF
D: .; J: TRBJ2-2; size: .; V: TRBV5-1; DNA: TGCGCCAGCAGCTCACAGCCGACGAGGGGCACCGGGGAGCTGTTTTTT; CDR3: CASSSQPTRGTGELFF
D: .; J: TRBJ2-6; size: .; V: TRBV12-3/TRBV12-4; DNA: TGTGCCAGCAGTAACTTCCCGGGACGGACCTCTGGGGCCAACGTCCTGACTTTC; CDR3: CASSNFPGRTSGANVLTF
D: TRBD2; J: TRBJ2-3; size: .; V: TRBV5-1; DNA: TGCGCCAGCAGCTTGGGGCTAGCGGGAGAGTGGGATACGCAGTATTTT; CDR3: CASSLGLAGEWDTQYF
D: TRBD2; J: TRBJ2-5; size: .; V: TRBV7-8; DNA: TGTGCCAGCAGCTTTGGAGGTGGAACTAGCGCAGAGACCCAGTACTTC; CDR3: CASSFGGGTSAETQYF
D: .; J: TRBJ2-7; size: few; V: TRBV3-1; DNA: TGTGCCAGCAGCCAAGATCGGGGGAGGTACGAGCAGTACTTC; CDR3: CASSQDRGRYEQYF
D: .; J: TRBJ1-2; size: .; V: TRBV4-3; DNA: TGCGCCAGCAGCCAAGATCGTTGGGCCGGCTACACCTTC; CDR3: CASSQDRWAGYTF
D: .; J: TRBJ2-7; size: .; V: TRBV9; DNA: TGTGCCAGCAGCGTTAAAGGGTCCACCAGCTACGAGCAGTACTTC; CDR3: CASSVKGSTSYEQYF
D: .; J: TRBJ2-3; size: many; V: TRBV6-5; DNA: TGTGCCAGCAGTTACTCGGGCGCCTCCACAGATACGCAGTATTTT; CDR3: CASSYSGASTDTQYF
D: .; J: TRBJ1-3; size: few; V: TRBV5-1; DNA: TGCGCCAGCAGCTTGGACGGCACCTCTGGAAACACCATATATTTT; CDR3: CASSLDGTSGNTIYF
D: TRBD1; J: TRBJ2-4; size: .; V: TRBV6-2/TRBV6-3; DNA: TGTGCCAGCAGTCAGGACAGGGGGATTTCAGCCAAAAACATTCAGTACTTC; CDR3: CASSQDRGISAKNIQYF
D: .; J: TRBJ2-5; size: few; V: TRBV6-5; DNA: TGTGCCAGCAGTTACGGTCGGACGCGCCAAGAGACCCAGTACTTC; CDR3: CASSYGRTRQETQYF
D: .; J: TRBJ2-6; size: few; V: TRBV12-3/TRBV12-4; DNA: TGTGCCAGCAATAAAAATACAGGGCCCGGGGCCAACGTCCTGACTTTC; CDR3: CASNKNTGPGANVLTF
D: .; J: TRBJ1-2; size: .; V: TRBV5-5; DNA: TGTGCCAGCAGCTTGAGGGCGGAGGGCTTCTATGGCTACACCTTC; CDR3: CASSLRAEGFYGYTF
D: .; J: TRBJ2-1; size: few; V: TRBV7-9; DNA: TGTGCCAGCAGCTTAGGGACTAGGGGGAATGAGCAGTTCTTC; CDR3: CASSLGTRGNEQFF
D: TRBD2; J: TRBJ2-4; size: few; V: TRBV7-8; DNA: TGTGCCAGCAGCTCCCTAGCGGGGAGAGAAAACATTCAGTACTTC; CDR3: CASSSLAGRENIQYF
D: .; J: TRBJ2-3; size: .; V: TRBV6-1; DNA: TGTGCCAGCACGTCGGTAGCAGGAATGACAGATACGCAGTATTTT; CDR3: CASTSVAGMTDTQYF
D: TRBD2; J: TRBJ2-2; size: .; V: TRBV6-1; DNA: TGTGCCAGCAACGGGAAAGGGCTAGCGGGAGGTATTTGGCCCGGGGAGCTGTTTTTT; CDR3: CASNGKGLAGGIWPGELFF
D: .; J: TRBJ2-2; size: .; V: TRBV20-1; DNA: TGCAGTGCTAGAGGAGGGACAAACGGGGAGCTGTTTTTT; CDR3: CSARGGTNGELFF
D: .; J: TRBJ1-5; size: .; V: TRBV6-2/TRBV6-3; DNA: TGTGCCAGCAGTACCGGGGGCTTACCTCAGCCCCAGCATTTT; CDR3: CASSTGGLPQPQHF
D: .; J: TRBJ2-1; size: many; V: TRBV12-3/TRBV12-4; DNA: TGTGCCAGCCGAATCATCAATGAGCAGTTCTTC; CDR3: CASRIINEQFF
D: .; J: TRBJ1-4; size: once; V: TRBV5-1; DNA: TGCGCCAGCAGCTCCACCGGGACCTCCGCGGAAAAACTGTTTTTT; CDR3: CASSSTGTSAEKLFF
D: .; J: TRBJ2-7; size: many; V: TRBV7-2; DNA: TGTGCCAGCAGCAAACGGGACTACGAGCAGTACTTC; CDR3: CASSKRDYEQYF
D: TRBD2; J: TRBJ2-7; size: many; V: TRBV12-3/TRBV12-4; DNA: TGTGCCAGCAGTCCGGGACTAGCGAATTACGAGCAGTACTTC; CDR3: CASSPGLANYEQYF
D: .; J: TRBJ2-5; size: few; V: TRBV21-1; DNA: TGTGCCAGCAACAAAGGGACTAGCGACCGCCCCCAGTACTTC; CDR3: CASNKGTSDRPQYF
D: TRBD2; J: TRBJ2-7; size: .; V: TRBV20-1; DNA: TGCAGTGTATGGACTAGCGGGGAGAACTACGAGCAGTACTTC; CDR3: CSVWTSGENYEQYF
D: TRBD2; J: TRBJ2-3; size: .; V: TRBV10-3; DNA: TGTGCCATCAGTGGGGTAGCGGGAAGCACAGATACGCAGTATTTT; CDR3: CAISGVAGSTDTQYF
D: .; J: TRBJ1-5; size: many; V: TRBV7-2; DNA: TGTGCCAGCAGCTCATACAATCAGCCCCAGCATTTT; CDR3: CASSSYNQPQHF
D: .; J: TRBJ2-5; size: many; V: TRBV5-1; DNA: TGCGCCAGCAGCTCGTCCAGTAAACAAGAGACCCAGTACTTC; CDR3: CASSSSSKQETQYF